This T cell receptor beta chain was found in a study of T cell repertoires in cytomegalovirus infection. Turning to the study itself: CMV infection and matching HLA type were both indicated by public TCR beta signatures.

The CDR3 runs to 16 residues. Trimming removed 0 bases from V and 2 bases from J, with 15 bases in between. CDR1 is SGHKS, CDR2 YYEKEE, per germline (reference sequence). TCRdb called the reads again in MiXCR, with one record for every CDR3 protein. The data hold roughly 140,000 distinct CDR3 sequences, with less than 25% observed a single time. Study-level points and caveats: Using cumulative public TCR beta family frequency, the authors identified those who carried CMV together with the relevant HLA. The study found HLA-C-restricted CMV-specific TCR beta clonotypes dominating the ex vivo response.

As regards this clonotype: Its antigen remains unknown.

The sample consisted of PBMCs. The V and J genes are TRBV5-5 and TRBJ2-7; D may match TRBD1 or TRBD2 (5 bases each). This clonotype originated in a human donor in good health (CMV status not recorded). Some clones in this sample may be carry-over from other donors' samples. The CDR3 region is CASSLGRGEGTYEQYF. As DNA, the CDR3 is TGTGCCAGCAGCTTGGGACGAGGGGAAGGGACCTACGAGCAGTACTTC.